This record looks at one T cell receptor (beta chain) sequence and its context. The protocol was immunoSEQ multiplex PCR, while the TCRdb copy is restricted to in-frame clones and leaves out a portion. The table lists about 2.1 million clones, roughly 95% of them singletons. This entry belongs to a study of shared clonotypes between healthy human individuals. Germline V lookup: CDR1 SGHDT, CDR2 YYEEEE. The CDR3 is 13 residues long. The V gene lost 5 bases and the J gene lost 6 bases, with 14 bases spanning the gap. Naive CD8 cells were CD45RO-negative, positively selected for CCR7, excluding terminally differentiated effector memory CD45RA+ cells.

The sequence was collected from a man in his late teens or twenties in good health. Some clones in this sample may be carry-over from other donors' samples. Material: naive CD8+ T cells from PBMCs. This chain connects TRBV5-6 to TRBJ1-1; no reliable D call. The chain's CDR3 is CASRRDRHAEAFF. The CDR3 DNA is TGTGCCAGCAGACGCGATAGGCACGCTGAAGCTTTCTTT.